The sample holds many counts of the clone carrying this TCR beta chain. This entry belongs to a study of T cells after yellow fever vaccination. Study-wide results and limits: Booster samples showed a return of most primary-vaccination clones (about 96% CD4, around 88% CD8). FACS-sorted repertoires could harbor abundant contaminating bulk-population clonotypes.

TCRdb used MiXCR to reprocess the 5' RACE reads, holding one entry per CDR3 protein. The top ten clones hold 31% of a sample with 45,000 to 60,000 distinct CDR3 sequences, 5% to 6.5% of them seen once. Germline-derived CDR1 and CDR2 are ENHRY and SYGVKD. The V end lost 0 bases, the J end lost 4 bases, and 9 bases lay between the germline ends. The CDR3 is 14 residues long. The specimen was PBMCs, either bulk or a sorted T-cell subset (CD4+, CD8+, memory, or dextramer-sorted; not recorded which), collected on the day of the yellow fever booster vaccination. The origin of this receptor is a man between 18 and 29 years old who received the YFV17D yellow fever vaccine. The V call is TRBV10-3, the J call TRBJ1-1, with D unresolved. The CDR3 DNA follows: TGTGCCATCAGTGAGTCACGGAGGTTCACTGAAGCTTTCTTT. This encodes CAISESRRFTEAFF.